One and the same sample provided the 17 T cell receptor beta chains below, sequenced in a study of T cell responses to AZD1222 COVID-19 vaccine. The protocol was immunoSEQ multiplex PCR, while the TCRdb copy is restricted to in-frame clones and leaves out a portion. This sample yields around 140,000 clones, of which more than 80% are seen a single time; roughly 1.7% belongs to the top ten. The specimen was peripheral blood, collected on day 0 of AZD1222 vaccination. These receptor sequences come from an adult in good health.

The chain employs TRBV27 and TRBJ2-3; possibly TRBD1 for D (6 bases). With 2 bases removed from V and 11 bases from J, the gap between germline ends came to 11 bases. This CDR3 contains 12 residues. The V gene's germline CDR1 is MNHEY and CDR2 SMNVEV (reference sequence). The CDR3 DNA is TGTGCCAGCAGTTTACCCACAGGGAGGCAGTATTTT. Its translation is CASSLPTGRQYF.

The V gene is TRBV4-1, the J gene TRBJ2-1, with D unresolved. CDR3 length equals 11 residues. Trimming pared 5 bases from V and 4 bases from J, leaving 3 bases between. The germline CDR1 and CDR2 sequences are MGHRA and YSYEKL. CDR3 sequence: CASSSYNEQFF. In DNA, the CDR3 is TGCGCCAGCAGCAGTTACAATGAGCAGTTCTTC.

The chain is built from TRBV19 and TRBJ1-1; 7 bases fit TRBD1. Germline V CDR1 and CDR2: LNHDA, SQIVND (reference sequence). V dropped 4 bases and J dropped 7; count of bases not matched to a gene: 3. CDR3 length: 12 residues. The CDR3 sequence is CASSNWDSEAFF. CDR3 in DNA: TGTGCCAGTAGTAATTGGGACAGTGAAGCTTTCTTT.

This clone was observed a few times. The chain combines TRBV5-1 with TRBJ2-7; no clear D. From germline, CDR1 is SGHRS and CDR2 YFSETQ. Between the trimmed V and J ends, which lost 0 bases and 5 bases, there was a span of 15 bases. The length of the CDR3 is 15 residues. In DNA form, the CDR3 reads TGCGCCAGCAGCTTGGCTGAGGTGTCGACGCACGAGCAGTACTTC. This sequence encodes CASSLAEVSTHEQYF.

The chain uses TRBV3-1 (or the pseudogene TRBV3-2) and TRBJ1-2; weak D call: TRBD1 (6 bases). Looked up from germline, CDR1 is LGHDT and CDR2 is YNNKEL (reference sequence). This CDR3 contains 15 residues. Trimming took 4 bases from V and 8 from J, leaving 20 bases between them. CDR3 sequence reads: CASSRPGQGRGGYTF. The CDR3 coding sequence is TGTGCCAGCAGCCGACCTGGGCAGGGGCGTGGAGGCTACACCTTC.

The chain joins TRBV13 to TRBJ2-2, with 8 bases identical to TRBD2. The CDR3 consists of 17 residues. The V gene's germline CDR1 is PRHDT and CDR2 FYEKMQ (reference sequence). V lost 5 bases and J lost 8; bases outside the gene matches: 16. CDR3 DNA sequence: TGTGCCAGCAGCCGATCCCTAGGGCGCGGGAGGACTGGGGAGCTGTTTTTT. Its protein product is CASSRSLGRGRTGELFF.

The genes are TRBV5-6 and TRBJ2-3; no definite D call. CDR1 is SGHDT and CDR2 is YYEEEE in the germline V gene. V gave up 4 bases and J gave up 4 bases, with 7 bases separating them. The CDR3 consists of 12 residues. CDR3 DNA sequence: TGTGCCAGCAGCCCCAGATCAGATACGCAGTATTTT. Translation gives CASSPRSDTQYF.

This rearrangement joins TRBV7-2 to TRBJ1-2, with TRBD1 matching over 9 bases. Germline V CDR1 and CDR2: SGHTA, FQGNSA. Trimming removed 5 bases from V and 6 bases from J; junction bases left unmatched: 4. The CDR3 totals 13 residues. CDR3 nucleotide sequence: TGTGCCAGCAGCGGACAGGGGAGGAATGGCTACACCTTC. Its protein is CASSGQGRNGYTF.

The chain recombines TRBV7-9 with TRBJ1-2; D call uncertain. This CDR3 is 14 amino acids long. Germline CDR1 SEHNR, CDR2 FQNEAQ (reference sequence). The V and J ends lost 6 bases and 2 bases respectively, with 13 bases between them. CDR3 nucleotides: TGTGCCAGCAGTGTTGACGGCGCCAACTATGGCTACACCTTC. Translation: CASSVDGANYGYTF.

The chain joins TRBV2 to TRBJ2-5; 9 nucleotides agree with TRBD2. Germline values: CDR1 SNHLY, CDR2 FYNNEI. The CDR3 loop spans 17 amino acids. The junction had 7 bases not matched to a gene; V was cut back by 1 base and J by 1 base. Here the CDR3 reads CASSEGPGLASQETQYF. In DNA form, the CDR3 reads TGTGCCAGCAGTGAAGGCCCTGGACTAGCGAGCCAAGAGACCCAGTACTTC.

The chain couples TRBV6-5 to TRBJ2-2; the D call may be TRBD1 or TRBD2 (5 bases each). CDR3 length equals 13 residues. V lost 6 bases and J lost 4, with 9 bases in between. Germline assignment: CDR1 MNHEY and CDR2 SVGAGI. CDR3 nucleotides: TGTGCCAGCAGACCCGGGACCACCGGGGAGCTGTTTTTT. It specifies CASRPGTTGELFF.

The count of this clone is one. The rearrangement uses TRBV11-2 and TRBJ2-1; the match to TRBD2 covers 7 bases. V trimming: 5 bases; J trimming: 7 bases; junction bases outside the gene matches: 14. Germline-derived CDR1 and CDR2 are SGHAT and FQNNGV. The CDR3 spans 16 residues. Here the CDR3 DNA reads TGTGCCAGCAGCCCCTTAGGCGGGAGCCATAGAAATGAGCAGTTCTTC. Its protein product is CASSPLGGSHRNEQFF.

This rearrangement joins TRBV18 to TRBJ2-7, with D possibly being TRBD2 (6 bases). Germline lookup yields CDR1 KGHSH and CDR2 LQKENI. Trimming cost V 5 bases and J 2 bases, with 13 bases left between them. This CDR3 comprises 14 residues. The CDR3 spells CASSVPGVPYEQYF. The CDR3 DNA follows: TGTGCCAGCTCAGTACCGGGGGTGCCCTACGAGCAGTACTTC.

This chain uses TRBV19 with TRBJ1-2; D not resolved. V lost 9 bases, J lost 3 bases, and 26 bases lay in between. Germline-derived CDR1 and CDR2 are LNHDA and SQIVND (reference sequence). This CDR3 spans 17 amino acids. CDR3 nucleotide sequence: TGTGCCAGCCGGAAAGGCAGCTGGTCAGGTAGAGACTATGGCTACACCTTC. Its translation: CASRKGSWSGRDYGYTF.

This clone was recorded a few times. The chain joins TRBV11-2 to TRBJ1-3, with D unclear. With 4 bases removed from V and 4 bases from J, the gap between germline ends came to 8 bases. This CDR3 comprises 13 residues. Germline assignment: CDR1 SGHAT and CDR2 FQNNGV. The CDR3 DNA reads TGTGCCAGCAGCTCACCTATCGGAAACACCATATATTTT. Protein product: CASSSPIGNTIYF.

The chain links TRBV5-6 to TRBJ1-3; no clear D gene. This CDR3 has 14 amino acids. Between the trimmed V and J ends, which lost 1 base and 1 base, there was a span of 6 bases. Per the germline V gene, CDR1 is SGHDT and CDR2 is YYEEEE. The CDR3 DNA reads as TGTGCCAGCAGCTTGCCTCAGTCTGGAAACACCATATATTTT. Its protein product is CASSLPQSGNTIYF.

J is TRBJ1-2 and V is TRBV12-5, with 11 bases lining up with TRBD1. The V gene's germline CDR1 is LGHNT and CDR2 FRNRAP. J was trimmed by 4 bases and V by 3 bases; bases with no gene match: 4. This CDR3 contains 15 residues. For the CDR3, the DNA is TGTGCTAGTGGTTTTGGACAGGGGGCAGGCTATGGCTACACCTTC. Translated, it gives CASGFGQGAGYGYTF.